This note documents a single TCR beta chain sequence. Its antigen is as yet unknown. Trimming stripped 5 bases from V and 7 bases from J, with 12 bases between. This CDR3 region has 13 residues. The data stem from a study of blood T cells in healthy people across ages. Regarding the study as a whole: For the donors, CMV status was unknown and possibly confounded expanded clonotype changes. Estimates of diversity drawn from one million T cells were considered underestimates. Among long-lived donors, naive CD4+ cells were more numerous and diversity higher than in aged donors.

The second PCR ran roughly 7 to 12 cycles with a sample-barcoded 5' primer and J-beta primers. TCRdb reanalysed the 5' RACE reads using MiXCR and keeps one entry per CDR3 protein. The top ten hold 10% to 15% of the sample, which has about 810,000 distinct CDR3 sequences, 30% to 45% seen once. Material: blood. This sequence was found in a young man in good health. J is TRBJ1-5 and V is TRBV12-3 or TRBV12-4, with unresolved D. The CDR3 DNA reads TGTGCCAGCAGTGTCAGCAGCGGACAGCCCCAGCATTTT. Translated: CASSVSSGQPQHF.